This TCR beta chain appears in the sequencing data of a study of molecular identifiers for immune sequencing clone quantification. In regard to this clonotype: As yet, its antigen is unknown.

In TCRdb, the PCR reads were re-called with MiXCR into one record per CDR3 protein. The repertoire holds about 510,000 distinct CDR3 sequences, around 21% seen once, with 0.7% to 0.95% in the top ten. The CDR3 has 16 amino acids. Trimming removed 6 bases from V and 5 bases from J; junction bases left unmatched: 10. Per the germline V gene, CDR1 is MNHEY and CDR2 is SVGEGT. Whole-study findings and limits: Clones that had above 20 RNA copies took up over 98% of effector molecules but under 1% in naive cells.

Sorting defined naive CD8 T cells as CD8+CD4-CCR7+CD45RA+. The chain carries TRBV6-2 or TRBV6-3 and TRBJ2-5; 12 nucleotides align to TRBD2. The sample taken for sequencing was naive CD8+ T cells from blood, with Jurkat cell RNA spiked in. The subset denotes: FACS-sorted CD8+CD4-CCR7+CD45RA+ naive T cells. The source is a human donor in good health. Some libraries in this study had Jurkat cell RNA spiked in. The CDR3 reads CASRPLAGGLEETQYF. The CDR3 bases are TGTGCCAGCAGGCCGCTAGCGGGAGGGTTAGAGGAGACCCAGTACTTC.